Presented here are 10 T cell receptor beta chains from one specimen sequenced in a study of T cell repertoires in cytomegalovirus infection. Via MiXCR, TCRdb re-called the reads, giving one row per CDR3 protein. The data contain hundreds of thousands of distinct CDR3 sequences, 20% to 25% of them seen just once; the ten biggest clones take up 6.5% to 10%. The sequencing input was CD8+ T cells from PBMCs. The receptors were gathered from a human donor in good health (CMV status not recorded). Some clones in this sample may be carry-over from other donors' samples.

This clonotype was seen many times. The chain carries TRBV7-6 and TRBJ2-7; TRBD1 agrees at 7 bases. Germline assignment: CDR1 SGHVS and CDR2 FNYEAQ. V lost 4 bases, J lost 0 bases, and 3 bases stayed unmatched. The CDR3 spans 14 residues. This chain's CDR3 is CASSSRDSSYEQYF. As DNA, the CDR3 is TGTGCCAGCAGCTCCCGGGACAGCTCCTACGAGCAGTACTTC.

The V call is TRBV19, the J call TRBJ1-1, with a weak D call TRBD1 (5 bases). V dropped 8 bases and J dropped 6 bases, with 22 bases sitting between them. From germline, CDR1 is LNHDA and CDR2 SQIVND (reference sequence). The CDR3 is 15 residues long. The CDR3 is CASGWVHRGFAEAFF. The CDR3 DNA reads TGTGCCAGTGGGTGGGTCCATCGGGGGTTTGCTGAAGCTTTCTTT.

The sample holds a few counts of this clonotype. In nucleotides, the CDR3 is TGTGCCAGCAGCTTAGAAAAGGGGAATTTAAATACGCAGTATTTT. Its translation is CASSLEKGNLNTQYF. The rearrangement joins TRBV7-9 to TRBJ2-3; possibly TRBD1 for D (5 bases). CDR1 is SEHNR, CDR2 FQNEAQ, per germline (reference sequence). Between the trimmed V and J ends, which lost 1 base and 7 bases, there was a span of 15 bases. This CDR3 spans 15 amino acids.

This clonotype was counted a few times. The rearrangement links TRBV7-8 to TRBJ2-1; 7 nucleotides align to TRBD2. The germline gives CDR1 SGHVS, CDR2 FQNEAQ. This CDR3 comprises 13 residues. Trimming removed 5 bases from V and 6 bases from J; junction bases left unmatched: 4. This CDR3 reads CASSVGGINEQFF. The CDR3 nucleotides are TGTGCCAGCAGCGTCGGGGGGATCAATGAGCAGTTCTTC.

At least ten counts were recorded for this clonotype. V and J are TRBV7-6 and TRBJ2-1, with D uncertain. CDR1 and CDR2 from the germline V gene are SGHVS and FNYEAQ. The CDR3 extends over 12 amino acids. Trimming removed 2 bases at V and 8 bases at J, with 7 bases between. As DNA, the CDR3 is TGTGCCAGCAGCTTAATAGTGGATGAGCAGTTCTTC. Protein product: CASSLIVDEQFF.

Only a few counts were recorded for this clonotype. Here the CDR3 DNA reads TGCAGCGTTGAAGACGACAAAGAGACCCAGTACTTC. Translated: CSVEDDKETQYF. The chain carries TRBV29-1 and TRBJ2-5; D is undetermined. V was cut by 0 bases and J by 3 bases, with 5 bases left in between. The CDR3 loop spans 12 amino acids. Germline CDR1 and CDR2: SQVTM and ANQGSEA.

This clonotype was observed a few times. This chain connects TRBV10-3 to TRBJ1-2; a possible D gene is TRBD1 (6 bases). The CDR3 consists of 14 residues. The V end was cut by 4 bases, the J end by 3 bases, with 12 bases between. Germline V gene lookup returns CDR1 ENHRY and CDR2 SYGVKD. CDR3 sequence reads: CAISGGGRDYGYTF. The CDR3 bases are TGTGCCATCAGTGGAGGGGGTCGGGACTATGGCTACACCTTC.

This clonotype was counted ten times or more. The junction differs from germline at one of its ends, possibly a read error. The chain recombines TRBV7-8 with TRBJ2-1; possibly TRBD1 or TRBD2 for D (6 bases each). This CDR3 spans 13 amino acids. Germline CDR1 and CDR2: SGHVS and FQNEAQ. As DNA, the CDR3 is TGTGCCAGCAGCTTAGCGCTTAGGGGGGCCGCGGGCTTC. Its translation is CASSLALRGAAGF.

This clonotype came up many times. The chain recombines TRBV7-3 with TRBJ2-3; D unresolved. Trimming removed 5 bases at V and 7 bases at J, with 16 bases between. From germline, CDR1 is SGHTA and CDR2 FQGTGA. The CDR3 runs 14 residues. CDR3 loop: CASSLPGFTNTQYF. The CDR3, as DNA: TGTGCCAGCAGCCTGCCTGGATTCACGAATACGCAGTATTTT.

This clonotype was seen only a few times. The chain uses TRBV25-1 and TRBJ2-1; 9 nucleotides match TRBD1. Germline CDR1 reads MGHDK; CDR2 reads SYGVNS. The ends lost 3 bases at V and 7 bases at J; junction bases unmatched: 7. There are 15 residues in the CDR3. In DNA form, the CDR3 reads TGTGCCAGCAGTGACATCCCGGGACAGGGAAATGAGCAGTTCTTC. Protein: CASSDIPGQGNEQFF.